The 19 T cell receptor beta chains below were found in one sample sequenced in a study of CD8+ T cells in alopecia areata (dated by TCRdb to 2016 to 2019). The intended sense of this specimen's time point label: baseline before oral tofacitinib. Library preparation was by the immunoSEQ multiplex PCR assay. RNA was extracted from all samples and reverse transcribed into cDNA as template for TCR sequencing. In its TCRdb copy, this immuneACCESS table keeps in-frame sequences only and misses some clones. Where compared with another copy, unresolved V genes explain less than half of these, and the others have no known cause. This sample lists some 240,000 clones; about three fifths were detected once. Over 0.4% of the sample lies in the top ten. The input for sequencing was CD4+ T cells sorted from blood, taken at week 0. These receptors all come from a human donor with alopecia areata.

The CDR3 loop is CAWSRWDLQTYEQYF. In DNA, the CDR3 is TGTGCCTGGAGTCGCTGGGACCTGCAGACCTACGAGCAGTACTTC. V gene TRBV30 combines with J gene TRBJ2-7; perhaps D is TRBD1 or TRBD2 (5 bases each). Trimming took 2 bases from V and 2 from J, leaving 16 bases between them. This CDR3 has 15 amino acids. The germline CDR1 and CDR2 sequences are GTSNPN and SVGIG (reference sequence).

V is TRBV4-2 and J is TRBJ1-3, with D tentatively TRBD1 (6 bases). Germline V gene sequence: CDR1 LGHNA, CDR2 YNFKEQ. CDR3 length: 15 residues. The V and J ends lost 5 bases and 0 bases respectively, with 11 bases between them. The CDR3 bases are TGTGCCAGCAGCACTCAGGGGAGCTCTGGAAACACCATATATTTT. It yields the protein CASSTQGSSGNTIYF.

This sequence joins TRBV4-1 and TRBJ2-1; tentatively, D is TRBD2 (5 bases). Deletions cut 4 bases from V and 8 bases from J, with 15 bases between. The CDR3 covers 14 residues. CDR1 MGHRA and CDR2 YSYEKL come from the germline V gene. This chain's CDR3 is CASSRASMGHEQFF. CDR3 bases: TGCGCCAGCAGCCGGGCTAGCATGGGCCATGAGCAGTTCTTC.

The chain couples TRBV5-6 to TRBJ2-1; 13 bases fit TRBD2. CDR1 is SGHDT and CDR2 is YYEEEE in the germline V gene. Germline trimming cut 1 base from V and 7 bases from J; bases unmatched to any gene: 11. The CDR3 has 18 residues. The CDR3 protein is CASSLTSGGATTRNEQFF. The CDR3 DNA is TGTGCCAGCAGCTTGACTAGCGGGGGGGCAACAACGAGGAATGAGCAGTTCTTC.

The chain joins TRBV5-1 to TRBJ2-5; no clear D gene. The germline V gene has CDR1 SGHRS and CDR2 YFSETQ. V lost 1 base and J lost 3, with 7 bases in between. The CDR3 contains 13 residues. For the CDR3, the DNA is TGCGCCAGCAGCTTGCTGTCAGAAGAGACCCAGTACTTC. Translated, it gives CASSLLSEETQYF.

This clone was seen a handful of times. The J gene is TRBJ1-2, the V gene TRBV6-5; D gene unclear. Germline V gives CDR1 MNHEY, CDR2 SVGAGI. CDR3 length: 15 amino acids. V shed 5 bases and J shed 6 bases, with 19 bases lying between them. The CDR3 protein is CASSRQNPNSHGYTF. Written as DNA, the CDR3 is TGTGCCAGCAGTCGACAAAACCCCAACTCTCATGGCTACACCTTC.

The genes are TRBV1 and TRBJ2-3; TRBD2 is the table's D call and was not checked against the DNA. TRBV1 counts as a pseudogene. The CDR3 consists of 16 residues. The CDR3 here is CTSSQDNGGGAYTQYF. CDR3 coding DNA: TGCACCAGCAGCCAAGATAATGGCGGGGGGGCCTATACGCAGTATTTT.

The J gene is TRBJ2-3, the V gene TRBV2; 8 nucleotides align to TRBD2. CDR1 is SNHLY and CDR2 is FYNNEI in the germline V gene. J gave up 4 bases and V 3 bases, and 6 bases lay outside the gene matches. The CDR3 totals 15 residues. The CDR3 coding sequence is TGTGCCAGCAGTGAGCTGCGGGGGGCCTCAGATACGCAGTATTTT. It yields the protein CASSELRGASDTQYF.

This rearrangement joins TRBV6-1 to TRBJ1-1, with 7 bases lining up with TRBD1. The germline V gene has CDR1 MNHNS and CDR2 SASEGT. The CDR3 contains 15 residues. Trimming took 4 bases from V and 1 from J; bases not matched to a gene: 6. CDR3 bases: TGTGCCAGCAGTGCCCGGACAGGCGGGAACACTGAAGCTTTCTTT. Translated, it gives CASSARTGGNTEAFF.

V and J are TRBV30 and TRBJ1-6; D is possibly TRBD1 (6 bases). In germline, CDR1 is GTSNPN, CDR2 SVGIG (reference sequence). This CDR3 has 14 residues. Between the trimmed V and J ends, which lost 3 bases and 10 bases, there was a span of 16 bases. Here the CDR3 reads CAWSRDTRGSPLHF. The CDR3 bases are TGTGCCTGGAGCCGGGACACCAGGGGCTCACCCCTCCACTTT.

The chain couples TRBV30 to TRBJ2-7, with 13 positions matching TRBD2. The CDR3 length is 15 residues. Germline CDR1 is GTSNPN and CDR2 is SVGIG (reference sequence). V lost 2 bases to trimming and J lost 5 bases; unmatched junction nucleotides: 6. The CDR3 DNA is TGTGCCTGGAGTCTTCCGGGACTAGCGGGACACGAGCAGTACTTC. Protein product: CAWSLPGLAGHEQYF.

The gene calls are TRBV7-9 and TRBJ2-2; D unclear. Trimming pared 5 bases from V and 0 bases from J, leaving 4 bases between. CDR1 is SEHNR, CDR2 FQNEAQ, per germline (reference sequence). The CDR3 loop spans 13 amino acids. The DNA of the CDR3 is TGTGCCAGCAGCCCGACGAACACCGGGGAGCTGTTTTTT. Translating gives CASSPTNTGELFF.

V is TRBV29-1 and J is TRBJ1-1, with D tentatively TRBD1 (5 bases). The CDR3 is 15 residues long. Germline loops: CDR1 SQVTM, CDR2 ANQGSEA. Trimming removed 6 bases at V and 1 base at J, with 18 bases between. The CDR3 spells CSVLSSGAGNTEAFF. The DNA for the CDR3 is TGCAGCGTCTTATCCAGCGGGGCCGGGAACACTGAAGCTTTCTTT.

This clone came up a few times. J is TRBJ2-7 and V is TRBV29-1, with D possibly matching TRBD2 (6 bases). CDR1 SQVTM and CDR2 ANQGSEA come from the germline V gene. Deletions cut 1 base from V and 3 bases from J, with 13 bases between. This CDR3 spans 14 amino acids. CDR3 sequence: CSVEGRTGVYEQYF. CDR3 in DNA: TGCAGCGTTGAAGGGAGAACGGGGGTCTACGAGCAGTACTTC.

The V gene is TRBV7-6, the J gene TRBJ2-5; the D is unclear. The length of the CDR3 is 14 residues. Germline CDR1 reads SGHVS; CDR2 reads FNYEAQ. Trimming removed 1 base from V and 2 bases from J, with 8 bases in between. CDR3 sequence reads: CASSLGTAQETQYF. CDR3 coding DNA: TGTGCCAGCAGCTTAGGGACGGCTCAAGAGACCCAGTACTTC.

The V call is TRBV6-5, the J call TRBJ2-1, with a tentative D call TRBD2 (5 bases). The germline gives CDR1 MNHEY, CDR2 SVGAGI. Trimming took off 3 bases at V and 0 bases at J, with 6 bases between the two ends. The CDR3 contains 14 residues. CDR3 nucleotides: TGTGCCAGCAGTTATCGGGACTCCTACAATGAGCAGTTCTTC. Protein sequence: CASSYRDSYNEQFF.

This clone was seen a single time. The CDR3 DNA reads as TGTGCCAGCAGCCGGCCGGGGGCCGCCAGGGGGGATGAGCAGTTCTTC. Protein: CASSRPGAARGDEQFF. This chain uses TRBV5-6 with TRBJ2-1; tentative D call: TRBD1 (7 bases). The CDR3 is 16 residues long. With 4 bases removed from V and 8 bases from J, the gap between germline ends came to 22 bases. Germline V gene data show CDR1 as SGHDT and CDR2 as YYEEEE.

The genes are TRBV29-1 and TRBJ2-3, with D perhaps matching TRBD2 (6 bases). V lost 5 bases to trimming and J lost 1 base, with 7 bases between them. The CDR3 loop spans 12 amino acids. Per the germline V gene, CDR1 is SQVTM and CDR2 is ANQGSEA. CDR3 protein: CSVSSGTDTQYF. The CDR3 DNA is TGCAGCGTTTCTAGCGGCACAGATACGCAGTATTTT.

The rearrangement links TRBV7-9 to TRBJ2-4, with a weak D call TRBD1 (5 bases). There are 12 residues in the CDR3. Germline V gene data show CDR1 as SEHNR and CDR2 as FQNEAQ (reference sequence). Trimming shortened V by 1 base and J by 9 bases, and 7 bases separated the two germline ends. The CDR3 DNA follows: TGTGCCAGCAGCTTAGTTAGGGGCATTCAGTACTTC. Its translation is CASSLVRGIQYF.